These 13 T cell receptor beta chains originate from one sample sequenced in a study of CXCR3-negative and CXCR3-positive naive CD8 T cells. The authors prepared UMI-labeled TRB cDNA libraries by 5' RACE. TCRdb re-analyzed the 5' RACE reads; it lists each CDR3 protein once, without DNA. This table lists around 29,000 distinct CDR3 sequences. The sequenced material came from memory CD8+ T cells from blood. Every receptor here comes from a human donor in good health. Some clones in this sample may be carry-over from other donors' samples.

The chain has TRBV4-2 and TRBJ2-1; TCRdb's assignment of TRBD1 cannot be checked, as there is no DNA. CDR3 size: 16 residues. Germline CDR1 LGHNA, CDR2 YNFKEQ. This chain's CDR3 is CASSQGDSEVNNEQFF.

The chain joins TRBV7-9 to TRBJ2-3; the TCRdb D gene call, TRBD2, has no DNA to confirm it. Per the germline V gene, CDR1 is SEHNR and CDR2 is FQNEAQ (reference sequence). The CDR3 loop spans 15 amino acids. This CDR3 reads CASTAGLAGRDTQYF.

This chain connects TRBV4-3 to TRBJ1-5; the TRBD1 assignment by TCRdb is unverifiable without DNA. CDR3 size: 15 residues. Germline V gene data show CDR1 as LGHNA and CDR2 as YSLEER. CDR3 in amino acids: CASSRWADSNQPQHF.

The chain is built from TRBV10-3 and TRBJ2-2; TCRdb selects TRBD1, and the lack of DNA leaves this call unchecked. This CDR3 is built from 15 residues. In germline, CDR1 is ENHRY, CDR2 SYGVKD. CDR3 loop: CAIKVGQGNTGELFF.

The chain uses TRBV6-4 and TRBJ2-1. CDR1 and CDR2 (germline): MRHNA, SNTAGT. The CDR3 runs 13 residues. The CDR3 protein is CASSDSDLNEQFF.

This chain connects TRBV29-1 to TRBJ2-7; the TRBD1 assignment by TCRdb is unverifiable without DNA. Germline V gene data show CDR1 as SQVTM and CDR2 as ANQGSEA. CDR3 length: 13 residues. The CDR3 here is CSVEIGGAYEQYF.

The rearrangement uses TRBV4-3 and TRBJ2-1. There are 17 residues in the CDR3. From germline, CDR1 is LGHNA and CDR2 YSLEER. The CDR3 protein is CASSQLPRDSSYNEQFF.

The chain joins TRBV7-8 to TRBJ2-2; the D call from TCRdb, TRBD1, cannot be confirmed without DNA. This CDR3 comprises 13 residues. Germline CDR1 is SGHVS and CDR2 is FQNEAQ. The CDR3 region is CASSHSSGVELFF.

The CDR3: CSVDWGQAYEQYF. The V gene is TRBV29-1, the J gene TRBJ2-7; TCRdb lists TRBD1, though no DNA is available to test this call. Germline V gene data show CDR1 as SQVTM and CDR2 as ANQGSEA. The CDR3 totals 13 residues.

V gene TRBV7-6 combines with J gene TRBJ2-7. This CDR3 comprises 12 residues. Germline V CDR1 and CDR2: SGHVS, FNYEAQ. This CDR3 reads CASSPVDYEQYF.

The gene calls are TRBV5-1 and TRBJ2-7; lacking DNA, the TRBD2 call made by TCRdb goes unchecked. The CDR3 is 14 amino acids. The germline gives CDR1 SGHRS, CDR2 YFSETQ. CDR3 sequence: CASSLVGGIYEQYF.

The chain combines TRBV19 with TRBJ2-1; as DNA is missing, the TRBD1 call by TCRdb cannot be tested. The length of the CDR3 is 14 residues. Per germline, CDR1 LNHDA and CDR2 SQIVND (reference sequence). CDR3 residues: CASSIGGSYNEQFF.

The V and J genes are TRBV19 and TRBJ2-1; with no DNA, the TCRdb D assignment of TRBD2 cannot be verified. Germline values: CDR1 LNHDA, CDR2 SQIVND (reference sequence). CDR3 length: 14 amino acids. The CDR3 here is CASSPGTSGIEQFF.